This is a list of T cell receptor beta chains from one sample in a study of immune cell composition in non-small cell lung cancer. This table comes from immunoSEQ multiplex PCR, and its TCRdb copy is limited to in-frame clones, with some not included. The top ten clones hold roughly 6% of a sample with around 5,000 clones, about 88% of them seen once. The sequenced material came from non-adjacent lung tissue. The receptors shown here come from a human donor with non-small cell lung cancer. Some clones in this sample may be carry-over from other donors' samples. Each CDR3 is given with its conserved first and last residue. A D gene is named only where the DNA matches it firmly. Expanded clones are given a class, and other clones once, few, many or no size at all.

J gene: TRBJ1-4; D gene: TRBD1; V gene: TRBV30; clone size: -; CDR3 DNA: TGTGCCTGGAGTTTTGGGACAGGGCTTAATGAAAAACTGTTTTTT; CDR3 protein: CAWSFGTGLNEKLFF
J gene: TRBJ2-2; D gene: -; V gene: TRBV5-1; clone size: once; CDR3 DNA: TGCGCCAGCAGAGGGACTTTTTCTAACACCGGGGAGCTGTTTTTT; CDR3 protein: CASRGTFSNTGELFF
J gene: TRBJ2-2; D gene: TRBD1; V gene: TRBV5-6; clone size: few; CDR3 DNA: TGTGCCAGCATGGACAGGGGAATCACCGGGGAGCTGTTTTTT; CDR3 protein: CASMDRGITGELFF
J gene: TRBJ2-3; D gene: -; V gene: TRBV5-1; clone size: once; CDR3 DNA: TGCGCCAGCAGCCTCGACTGGCGGGGCGGGGCCCCTAGCACAGATACGCAGTATTTT; CDR3 protein: CASSLDWRGGAPSTDTQYF
J gene: TRBJ2-1; D gene: -; V gene: TRBV10-2; clone size: -; CDR3 DNA: TGCGCCAGCAGTGAGTTGGCTAGCTACAATGAGCAGTTCTTC; CDR3 protein: CASSELASYNEQFF
J gene: TRBJ2-7; D gene: -; V gene: TRBV28; clone size: -; CDR3 DNA: TGTGCCAGCAGTTTTGGTAGTTCCCCCTACGAGCAGTACTTC; CDR3 protein: CASSFGSSPYEQYF
J gene: TRBJ2-7; D gene: TRBD2; V gene: TRBV18; clone size: -; CDR3 DNA: TGTGCCAGCTCACCCGGACTAGCGGGGACCTACGAGCAGTACTTC; CDR3 protein: CASSPGLAGTYEQYF
J gene: TRBJ2-5; D gene: -; V gene: TRBV7-2; clone size: -; CDR3 DNA: TGTGCCAGCAGCTCCTTAGTATTTGAGGGCTGGGAGACCCAGTACTTC; CDR3 protein: CASSSLVFEGWETQYF
J gene: TRBJ2-7; D gene: TRBD2; V gene: TRBV5-6; clone size: -; CDR3 DNA: TGTGCCAGCAGCTCACCGGGACTAGCGGGAGGGGTACTCTCCTACGAGCAGTACTTC; CDR3 protein: CASSSPGLAGGVLSYEQYF
J gene: TRBJ2-7; D gene: TRBD2; V gene: TRBV27; clone size: -; CDR3 DNA: TGTGCCAGCAGTTATAGGACTAGCGGGTACGAGCAGTACTTC; CDR3 protein: CASSYRTSGYEQYF
J gene: TRBJ2-7; D gene: -; V gene: TRBV21-1; clone size: -; CDR3 DNA: TGTGCCGGAGAGCAGGGGGCGAAAGGCTACGAGCAGTACTTC; CDR3 protein: CAGEQGAKGYEQYF
J gene: TRBJ2-3; D gene: -; V gene: TRBV29-1; clone size: -; CDR3 DNA: TGCAGCGTTGAAGGGGGGCGGGGGCCCACAGATACGCAGTATTTT; CDR3 protein: CSVEGGRGPTDTQYF
J gene: TRBJ2-7; D gene: TRBD1; V gene: TRBV7-9; clone size: -; CDR3 DNA: TGTGCCAGCAGCTCCACCACCGACAGGGGCTGGGACGAGCAGTACTTC; CDR3 protein: CASSSTTDRGWDEQYF
J gene: TRBJ2-7; D gene: TRBD2; V gene: TRBV10-3; clone size: -; CDR3 DNA: TGTGCCATCAGTGAGCCGGGGGGGTCCTACGAGCAGTACTTC; CDR3 protein: CAISEPGGSYEQYF
J gene: TRBJ2-7; D gene: TRBD2; V gene: TRBV6-6; clone size: once; CDR3 DNA: TGTGCCAGCAATGGTAGCGGGAGAAGCGAGCAGTACTTC; CDR3 protein: CASNGSGRSEQYF
J gene: TRBJ1-5; D gene: -; V gene: TRBV11-2; clone size: -; CDR3 DNA: TGTGCCAGCAGCTTAGAACGGGGTAGGAATCAGCCCCAGCATTTT; CDR3 protein: CASSLERGRNQPQHF
J gene: TRBJ1-4; D gene: -; V gene: TRBV18; clone size: -; CDR3 DNA: TGTGCCAGCTCACCACAAAGGACAATGTCAACTAATGAAAAACTGTTTTTT; CDR3 protein: CASSPQRTMSTNEKLFF
J gene: TRBJ2-1; D gene: -; V gene: TRBV6-5; clone size: -; CDR3 DNA: TGTGCCAGTGCTAGGGGCAATGAGCAGTTCTTC; CDR3 protein: CASARGNEQFF
J gene: TRBJ1-2; D gene: -; V gene: TRBV30; clone size: -; CDR3 DNA: TGTGCCTGGACCGTAGGGCAGGGTATGGGCTACACCTTC; CDR3 protein: CAWTVGQGMGYTF
J gene: TRBJ2-7; D gene: TRBD1; V gene: TRBV5-5; clone size: -; CDR3 DNA: TGTGCCAGCAGACGGACAGGCCGCTACGAGCAGTACTTC; CDR3 protein: CASRRTGRYEQYF
J gene: TRBJ1-4; D gene: TRBD1; V gene: TRBV5-1; clone size: -; CDR3 DNA: TGCGCCAGCAGCTTTACAGGGGGGTTTGAAAAACTGTTTTTT; CDR3 protein: CASSFTGGFEKLFF
J gene: TRBJ1-4; D gene: -; V gene: TRBV5-1; clone size: -; CDR3 DNA: TGCGCCAGCAGCTTGGGAACGGGAGTAAGTGAAAAACTGTTTTTT; CDR3 protein: CASSLGTGVSEKLFF
J gene: TRBJ1-1; D gene: -; V gene: TRBV6-1; clone size: -; CDR3 DNA: TGTGCCAGCAGTTTACAGGGTTTTGGCACTGAAGCTTTCTTT; CDR3 protein: CASSLQGFGTEAFF
J gene: TRBJ2-7; D gene: -; V gene: TRBV15; clone size: -; CDR3 DNA: TGTGCCACCAGCAGAGATCCGGACAGCTCCTCCTACGAGCAGTACTTC; CDR3 protein: CATSRDPDSSSYEQYF
J gene: TRBJ2-3; D gene: TRBD1; V gene: TRBV15; clone size: once; CDR3 DNA: TGTGCCACCAGCAGAGATCTGGGGACAGGAACAGATACGCAGTATTTT; CDR3 protein: CATSRDLGTGTDTQYF
J gene: TRBJ1-4; D gene: -; V gene: TRBV9; clone size: -; CDR3 DNA: TGTGCCAGCAGCGTATCGGGGGCAACTAATGAAAAACTGTTTTTT; CDR3 protein: CASSVSGATNEKLFF
J gene: TRBJ2-5; D gene: -; V gene: TRBV2; clone size: -; CDR3 DNA: TGTGCCAGCATGGTAGCCGGAGCCACAGAGACCCAGTACTTC; CDR3 protein: CASMVAGATETQYF
J gene: TRBJ1-1; D gene: -; V gene: TRBV5-4; clone size: -; CDR3 DNA: TGTGCCAGCAGCCCAAGGGGGGGGAGCACTGAAGCTTTCTTT; CDR3 protein: CASSPRGGSTEAFF
J gene: TRBJ1-3; D gene: -; V gene: TRBV6-4; clone size: -; CDR3 DNA: TGTGCCAGCAGTGAGTCTCACAGCTCGAACACCATATATTTT; CDR3 protein: CASSESHSSNTIYF
J gene: TRBJ2-5; D gene: -; V gene: TRBV29-1; clone size: -; CDR3 DNA: TGCAGCGTTGAAGGAGTTGGTGAGACCCAGTACTTC; CDR3 protein: CSVEGVGETQYF
J gene: TRBJ2-7; D gene: -; V gene: TRBV6-5; clone size: few; CDR3 DNA: TGTGCCAGCAGTTACGCCGAGTCCTACGAGCAGTACTTC; CDR3 protein: CASSYAESYEQYF
J gene: TRBJ2-3; D gene: -; V gene: TRBV29-1; clone size: -; CDR3 DNA: TGCAGCGTTGACGAGAGCACAGATACGCAGTATTTT; CDR3 protein: CSVDESTDTQYF
J gene: TRBJ2-5; D gene: TRBD2; V gene: TRBV9; clone size: -; CDR3 DNA: TGTGCCAGCAGCGTAGCCCATTCTAGCGGGGGGCAGGAGACCCAGTACTTC; CDR3 protein: CASSVAHSSGGQETQYF
J gene: TRBJ1-1; D gene: -; V gene: TRBV5-4; clone size: -; CDR3 DNA: TGTGCCAGCAGCTCTCTAAGTGGCACTGAAGCTTTCTTT; CDR3 protein: CASSSLSGTEAFF
J gene: TRBJ2-2; D gene: -; V gene: TRBV12-2; clone size: -; CDR3 DNA: TGTGCAAGTCGCGCGGGGCGGCGAACCTGGGAGGGGGGGAACACCGGGGAGCTGTTTTTT; CDR3 protein: CASRAGRRTWEGGNTGELFF
J gene: TRBJ1-1; D gene: TRBD1; V gene: TRBV19; clone size: few; CDR3 DNA: TGTGCCAGTAGTGTAAGAACTCCCGGGACAGGGAGCACTGAAGCTTTCTTT; CDR3 protein: CASSVRTPGTGSTEAFF
J gene: TRBJ2-1; D gene: TRBD2; V gene: TRBV30; clone size: -; CDR3 DNA: TGTGCCTGGAAAGGACTAGCTATTTACAATGAGCAGTTCTTC; CDR3 protein: CAWKGLAIYNEQFF
J gene: TRBJ1-1; D gene: -; V gene: TRBV7-2; clone size: -; CDR3 DNA: TGTGCCAGCAGCTTAGCGCGTACGGGAGGTGAAGCTTTCTTT; CDR3 protein: CASSLARTGGEAFF
J gene: TRBJ1-2; D gene: -; V gene: TRBV30; clone size: -; CDR3 DNA: TGTGCCTGGAGTGTCGGCGGGTTGCGTGGCTACACCTTC; CDR3 protein: CAWSVGGLRGYTF
J gene: TRBJ1-1; D gene: TRBD1; V gene: TRBV6-1; clone size: -; CDR3 DNA: TGTGCCAGCAGCGTTAGGACAGGCGAAACTGAAGCTTTCTTT; CDR3 protein: CASSVRTGETEAFF
J gene: TRBJ1-3; D gene: -; V gene: TRBV19; clone size: -; CDR3 DNA: TGTGCCAGTACCCTTGGAAACACCATATATTTT; CDR3 protein: CASTLGNTIYF
J gene: TRBJ2-1; D gene: TRBD2; V gene: TRBV6-4; clone size: once; CDR3 DNA: TGTGCCAGCAGTGCGACTAGCGGGGGGGCAGGCGAGCAGTTCTTC; CDR3 protein: CASSATSGGAGEQFF
J gene: TRBJ2-1; D gene: -; V gene: TRBV28; clone size: -; CDR3 DNA: TGTGCCAGCAGTTCCTCCCGCAATGAGCAGTTCTTC; CDR3 protein: CASSSSRNEQFF
J gene: TRBJ2-2; D gene: TRBD1; V gene: TRBV27; clone size: once; CDR3 DNA: TGTGCCAGTATGGGACAGGGGGGCGGGGAGCTGTTTTTT; CDR3 protein: CASMGQGGGELFF
J gene: TRBJ2-1; D gene: TRBD2; V gene: TRBV5-1; clone size: -; CDR3 DNA: TGCGCCAGCAGCTTTAGCGGGGGACTTGGGGATGAGCAGTTCTTC; CDR3 protein: CASSFSGGLGDEQFF
J gene: TRBJ2-5; D gene: TRBD2; V gene: TRBV18; clone size: -; CDR3 DNA: TGTGCCAGCTCACTTCGACTAGCGGGAGAAGAGACCCAGTACTTC; CDR3 protein: CASSLRLAGEETQYF
J gene: TRBJ1-2; D gene: TRBD1; V gene: TRBV18; clone size: -; CDR3 DNA: TGTGCCAGCTCATCGGGACAGGGGATGGTTGGCTACACCTTC; CDR3 protein: CASSSGQGMVGYTF
J gene: TRBJ2-7; D gene: TRBD1; V gene: TRBV11-3; clone size: -; CDR3 DNA: TGTGCCAGCAGCTTAAGGGACCCGGGACAGGGGAGCTACGAGCAGTACTTC; CDR3 protein: CASSLRDPGQGSYEQYF
J gene: TRBJ1-5; D gene: TRBD1; V gene: TRBV29-1; clone size: -; CDR3 DNA: TGCAGCGTTGAAGTTACCAGGGGGCAAGATCAGCCCCAGCATTTT; CDR3 protein: CSVEVTRGQDQPQHF
J gene: TRBJ2-2; D gene: TRBD2; V gene: TRBV28; clone size: -; CDR3 DNA: TGTGCCAGCAGACCTGGGAGGGGATTGGGTGTCACCGGGGAGCTGTTTTTT; CDR3 protein: CASRPGRGLGVTGELFF
J gene: TRBJ1-5; D gene: -; V gene: TRBV4-3; clone size: -; CDR3 DNA: TGCGCCAGCAGCCAAGACGGGAACGCATATCAGCCCCAGCATTTT; CDR3 protein: CASSQDGNAYQPQHF
J gene: TRBJ2-1; D gene: TRBD2; V gene: TRBV2; clone size: -; CDR3 DNA: TGTGCCAGCAGTGAGGAGGCGGGAGCTTACAATGAGCAGTTCTTC; CDR3 protein: CASSEEAGAYNEQFF
J gene: TRBJ2-5; D gene: TRBD1; V gene: TRBV28; clone size: -; CDR3 DNA: TGTGCCAGCAGTTCACCCGGGACAGGGCCAGAGACCCAGTACTTC; CDR3 protein: CASSSPGTGPETQYF